This TCR beta chain was recorded in a study of neurological immune-mediated disorders. Time point defined: technical triplicate 1. 2 million unsorted PBMCs were stored in RNAlater at -80 °C before RNA extraction. Germline CDR1 and CDR2: SNHLY and FYNNEI. The CDR3 covers 15 residues. V lost 6 bases, J lost 6 bases, and 13 bases stayed unmatched. This clonotype was seen ten or more times. A 10-nucleotide random UMI tagged transcripts in template-switch 5'RACE cDNA synthesis. TCRdb re-derived calls from the 5' RACE reads in MiXCR, one entry per CDR3 protein. The sample holds fewer than 50,000 distinct CDR3 sequences, roughly 10% seen once.

The chain carries TRBV2 and TRBJ2-7, with 8 bases lining up with TRBD1. This receptor was identified in a man between 60 and 70 years old with HTLV-1-associated myelopathy (HAM/TSP). Sequenced sample: PBMCs. The CDR3 is CASSISRGTGSEQYF. CDR3 sequence (DNA): TGTGCCAGCAGCATCTCGCGAGGGACAGGCAGCGAGCAGTACTTC.